The clone carrying this TCR beta chain was observed once. What it binds is not known. This entry belongs to a study of T cell responses to AZD1222 COVID-19 vaccine. Whole-study context: Combined were second doses at about 4 or about 12 weeks. General study results and limits: The span of vaccine-associated CD4 TCRs extended across spike, with dominance at 160-218 and 743-854. Donors, mostly white British, included more females; clonal diversity was possibly underestimated.

Germline CDR1 and CDR2: SGDLS and YYNGEE. This CDR3 has 15 residues. V lost 3 bases and J 0 bases, leaving 10 bases between the germline ends. TCRdb's copy holds only in-frame clones and misses some; the assay was immunoSEQ multiplex PCR. The table lists roughly 170,000 clones, about 91% of them singletons. V gene TRBV9 combines with J gene TRBJ1-3; TRBD1 might be the D (6 bases). The TCR originated in an adult in good health. The sample was peripheral blood, taken on day 0 of AZD1222 vaccination. CDR3 nucleotide sequence: TGTGCCAGCAGCGAGGACAGCTACTCTGGAAACACCATATATTTT. This sequence encodes CASSEDSYSGNTIYF.